The clone carrying this T cell receptor beta chain was seen at least ten times. Its antigen is not identified. The data originate from a study of T cells in Graves' hyperthyroidism and ophthalmopathy. TCR beta CDR3 regions were amplified from RNA. First-round RT-PCR of the TCR CDR3 relied on the HTBI primer set. TCRdb re-analysed the multiplex PCR reads in MiXCR, keeping a single row per CDR3 protein. This repertoire shows roughly 640,000 distinct CDR3 sequences, about a sixth found once; its top ten account for less than 3.5%. This CDR3 has 15 residues. Germline CDR1 reads KGHSH; CDR2 reads LQKENI. V lost 3 bases and J lost 0, with 9 bases in between. Ophthalmopathy cases scored 3 or more on the Clinical Activity Score and 4 or more on NOSPECS grade, with duration below 3 months. Whole-study results and caveats: Within blood appeared most thyroid clonotypes that had expanded above 0.001. Patients with ophthalmopathy were separated from those with stable hyperthyroidism by a 13 V-J model.

This sequence joins TRBV18 and TRBJ1-5; D is perhaps TRBD1 (5 bases). The TCR comes from a middle-aged woman with Graves' ophthalmopathy. Sequencing was done on a sample of blood. CDR3 in DNA: TGTGCCAGCTCACCGCAACAGGATAGCAATCAGCCCCAGCATTTT. Its translation: CASSPQQDSNQPQHF.